Following are 11 T cell receptor beta chains from one sample sequenced in a study of blood T cell repertoires in COVID-19. Profiled with immunoSEQ multiplex PCR; TCRdb holds only in-frame clones, not every one. The profile covers roughly 70,000 clones, with 86% appearing a single time and around 4.2% taken by the ten largest. The sequencing sample was made of peripheral blood. The receptors shown here come from a man aged 70 or older with active COVID-19.

The chain uses TRBV6-5 and TRBJ2-7; 8 nucleotides align to TRBD2. There are 15 residues in the CDR3. Germline-derived CDR1 and CDR2 are MNHEY and SVGAGI. V lost 6 bases to trimming and J lost 2 bases; unmatched junction nucleotides: 9. In DNA, the CDR3 is TGTGCCAGCAGAGCTAGTAGCGGGAATCCCTACGAGCAGTACTTC. This gives the protein CASRASSGNPYEQYF.

The gene calls are TRBV6-5 and TRBJ2-5; a possible D gene is TRBD1 (5 bases). Deletions cut 8 bases from V and 4 bases from J, with 17 bases between. Germline CDR1 reads MNHEY; CDR2 reads SVGAGI. CDR3 length equals 14 residues. The CDR3 protein is CASQGSGTGETQYF. CDR3 in DNA: TGTGCCAGCCAGGGCAGTGGTACAGGAGAGACCCAGTACTTC.

The CDR3 bases are TGTGCCAGTAGTCTAGCGACTAGCACAGATACGCAGTATTTT. Translated: CASSLATSTDTQYF. This chain uses TRBV19 with TRBJ2-3, with a weak D call TRBD2 (6 bases). Trimming removed 5 bases from V and 0 bases from J, with 9 bases in between. The germline gives CDR1 LNHDA, CDR2 SQIVND (reference sequence). The CDR3 has 14 amino acids. Using reference TRBV19 and TRBJ2-3 for the parts outside the CDR3, the full variable domain is DGGITQSPKYLFRKEGQNVTLSCEQNLNHDAMYWYRQDPGQGLRLIYYSQIVNDFQKGDIAEGYSVSREKKESFPLTVTSAQKNPTAFYLCASSLATSTDTQYFGPGTRLTVL.

The rearrangement joins TRBV4-3 to TRBJ2-1; 8 bases map to TRBD2. The CDR3 loop spans 16 amino acids. Germline trimming cut 4 bases from V and 3 bases from J; bases unmatched to any gene: 8. The V gene's germline CDR1 is LGHNA and CDR2 YSLEER. The CDR3 reads CASSPVAGHGYNEQFF. CDR3 DNA: TGCGCCAGCAGCCCAGTAGCGGGACACGGCTACAATGAGCAGTTCTTC.

This sequence joins TRBV6-2 or TRBV6-3 and TRBJ2-5; 14 positions agree with TRBD2. V was pared by 3 bases and J by 5 bases, with 8 bases of the junction left unmatched. Per the germline V gene, CDR1 is MNHEY and CDR2 is SVGEGT. The CDR3 is made up of 17 amino acids. The CDR3, as DNA: TGTGCCAGCAGTTATGCGGGACTAGCGGGAGTGGGGGAGACCCAGTACTTC. It specifies CASSYAGLAGVGETQYF.

V usage is TRBV19 and J usage is TRBJ2-3, with 10 bases aligning to TRBD1. With 1 base clipped from V and 4 bases from J, the junction kept 5 bases outside the gene matches. CDR1 and CDR2 (germline): LNHDA, SQIVND (reference sequence). The CDR3 is 16 amino acids. The CDR3 nucleotides read TGTGCCAGTAGTATAGCGGCGACAGGGGGCCCAGATACGCAGTATTTT. Translating it yields CASSIAATGGPDTQYF.

The gene calls are TRBV7-2 and TRBJ2-7, with D perhaps TRBD1 (6 bases). V was trimmed by 0 bases and J by 6 bases, leaving 12 bases between them. The length of the CDR3 is 14 residues. Germline V gene lookup returns CDR1 SGHTA and CDR2 FQGNSA. The CDR3 region has the DNA TGTGCCAGCAGCTTAGCACAGGGTCCCCGCGAGCAGTACTTC. Protein: CASSLAQGPREQYF.

This clone was counted only a few times. This chain uses TRBV5-4 with TRBJ1-3; a weak D match, TRBD1 (6 bases). The ends were cut back, 7 bases at V and 3 bases at J, with 17 bases in the middle. The CDR3 has 15 residues. Germline V gene data show CDR1 as SGHNT and CDR2 as YYREEE (reference sequence). The CDR3 DNA reads TGTGCCAGCGGCGCCGGGGGGGCGAGTGGAAACACCATATATTTT. Its translation is CASGAGGASGNTIYF.

The chain employs TRBV11-3 and TRBJ2-7, with 15 positions matching TRBD2. Germline CDR1 and CDR2: SGHNT and YENEEA. This CDR3 is built from 18 residues. V shed 1 base, J shed 3 bases, and the junction held 7 bases outside the gene matches. The DNA of the CDR3 is TGTGCCAGCAGCTTAGGGGGACTAGCGGGAGGAATGAGCTACGAGCAGTACTTC. This translates into CASSLGGLAGGMSYEQYF.

V gene TRBV15 combines with J gene TRBJ1-1; TRBD1 matches 10 bases. The germline V gene has CDR1 LNHNV and CDR2 YYDKDF (reference sequence). The CDR3 runs to 16 residues. With 1 base clipped from V and 1 base from J, the junction kept 3 bases outside the gene matches. The DNA of the CDR3 is TGTGCCACCAGCAGAGGACAGGGGGCGGGGAACACTGAAGCTTTCTTT. Its translation: CATSRGQGAGNTEAFF.

The CDR3 DNA reads TGTGCCAGCAGCGCCGGACAGGGCCAGGAGACCCAGTACTTC. It encodes CASSAGQGQETQYF. The rearrangement uses TRBV5-8 and TRBJ2-5; 8 bases are a match to TRBD1. Trimming took 4 bases from V and 5 from J; bases not matched to a gene: 7. This CDR3 has 14 amino acids. CDR1 SGHTS and CDR2 YDEGEE come from the germline V gene.